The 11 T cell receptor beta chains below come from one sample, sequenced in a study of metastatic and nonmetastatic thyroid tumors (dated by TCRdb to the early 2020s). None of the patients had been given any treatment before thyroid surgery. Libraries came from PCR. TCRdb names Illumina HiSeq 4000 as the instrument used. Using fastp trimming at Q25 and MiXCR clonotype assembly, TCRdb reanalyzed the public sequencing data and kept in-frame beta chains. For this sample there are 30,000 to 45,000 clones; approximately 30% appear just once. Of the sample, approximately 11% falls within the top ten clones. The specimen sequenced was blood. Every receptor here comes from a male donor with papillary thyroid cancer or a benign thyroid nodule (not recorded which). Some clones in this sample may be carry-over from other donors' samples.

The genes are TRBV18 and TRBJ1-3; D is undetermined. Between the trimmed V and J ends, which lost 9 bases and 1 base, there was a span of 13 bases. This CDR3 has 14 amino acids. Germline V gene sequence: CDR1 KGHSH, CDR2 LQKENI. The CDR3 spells CASAPDVSGNTIYF. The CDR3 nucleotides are TGTGCCAGTGCCCCTGACGTTTCTGGAAACACCATATATTTT.

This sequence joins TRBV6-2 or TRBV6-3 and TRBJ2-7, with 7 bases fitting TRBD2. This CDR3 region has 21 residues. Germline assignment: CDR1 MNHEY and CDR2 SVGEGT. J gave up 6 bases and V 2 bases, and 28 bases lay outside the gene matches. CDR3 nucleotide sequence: TGTGCCAGCAGTTACGTCGGTAGAGGTACCGGGAGGTCCCAAGTCAAGCGCGAGCAGTACTTC. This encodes CASSYVGRGTGRSQVKREQYF.

CDR3 region: CASSQGSGTNTYGYTF. The CDR3 bases are TGCGCCAGCAGCCAAGGGTCCGGGACTAACACTTATGGCTACACCTTC. The V gene is TRBV4-1, the J gene TRBJ1-2, with a possible D match to TRBD1 (5 bases). The ends were cut back, 1 base at V and 5 bases at J, with 17 bases in the middle. CDR1 is MGHRA and CDR2 is YSYEKL in the germline V gene. CDR3 length: 16 amino acids.

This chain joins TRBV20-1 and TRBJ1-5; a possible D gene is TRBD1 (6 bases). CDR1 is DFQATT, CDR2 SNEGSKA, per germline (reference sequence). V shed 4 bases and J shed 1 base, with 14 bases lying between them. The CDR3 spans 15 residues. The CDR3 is CSAILQGRSNQPQHF. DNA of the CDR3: TGCAGTGCTATTTTACAGGGCAGGAGCAATCAGCCCCAGCATTTT.

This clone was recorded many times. CDR3 in amino acids: CASSPDRTSYGYTF. DNA for the CDR3: TGTGCCAGCAGTCCGGACAGAACTAGTTATGGCTACACCTTC. The J gene is TRBJ1-2, the V gene TRBV6-4, with D perhaps matching TRBD1 (6 bases). With 5 bases removed from V and 5 bases from J, the gap between germline ends came to 15 bases. The CDR3 totals 14 residues. Germline loops: CDR1 MRHNA, CDR2 SNTAGT.

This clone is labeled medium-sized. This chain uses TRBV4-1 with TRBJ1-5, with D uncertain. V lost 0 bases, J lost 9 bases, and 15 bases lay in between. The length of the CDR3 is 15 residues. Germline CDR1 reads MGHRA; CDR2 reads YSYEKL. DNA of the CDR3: TGCGCCAGCAGCCAAGATCGGCAGTTTCGTGGGCCCCAGCATTTT. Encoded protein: CASSQDRQFRGPQHF.

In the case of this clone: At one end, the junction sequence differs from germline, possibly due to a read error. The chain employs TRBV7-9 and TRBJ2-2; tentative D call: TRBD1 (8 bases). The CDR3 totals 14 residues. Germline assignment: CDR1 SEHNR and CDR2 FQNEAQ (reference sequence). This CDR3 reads CASSGQGGTGELLF. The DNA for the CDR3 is TGTGCCAGCAGCGGACAGGGAGGGACCGGGGAGCTGCTTTTT. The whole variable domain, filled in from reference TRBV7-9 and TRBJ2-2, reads DTGVSQNPRHKITKRGQNVTFRCDPISEHNRLYWYRQTLGQGPEFLTYFQNEAQLEKSRLLSDRFSAERPKGSFSTLEIQRTEQGDSAMYLCASSGQGGTGELLFGEGSRLTVL.

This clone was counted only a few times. CDR3 in amino acids: CASSYHSVAGTSYNEQFF. The CDR3 DNA follows: TGTGCCAGCAGTTACCACTCGGTAGCGGGGACCTCCTACAATGAGCAGTTCTTC. V is TRBV6-5 and J is TRBJ2-1, with TRBD2 matching over 8 bases. Germline V lookup: CDR1 MNHEY, CDR2 SVGAGI. The length of the CDR3 is 18 residues. V lost 2 bases and J lost 0; bases outside the gene matches: 9.

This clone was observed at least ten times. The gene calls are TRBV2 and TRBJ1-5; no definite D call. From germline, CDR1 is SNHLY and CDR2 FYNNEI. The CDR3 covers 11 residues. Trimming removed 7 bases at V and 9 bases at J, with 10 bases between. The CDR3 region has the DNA TGTGCCAGCATGTACGGGCCGCCCCAGCATTTT. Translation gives CASMYGPPQHF.

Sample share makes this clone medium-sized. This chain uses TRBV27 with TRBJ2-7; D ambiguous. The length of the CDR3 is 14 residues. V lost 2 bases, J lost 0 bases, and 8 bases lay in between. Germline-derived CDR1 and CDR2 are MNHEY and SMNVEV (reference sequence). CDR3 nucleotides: TGTGCCAGCAGTTTAGTAGGAGACTCCTACGAGCAGTACTTC. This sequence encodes CASSLVGDSYEQYF.

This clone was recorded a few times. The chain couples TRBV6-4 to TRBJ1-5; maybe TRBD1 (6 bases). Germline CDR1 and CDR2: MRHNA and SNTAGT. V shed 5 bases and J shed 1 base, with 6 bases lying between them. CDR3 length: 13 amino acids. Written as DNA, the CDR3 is TGTGCCAGCAGTACAGGGAGCAATCAGCCCCAGCATTTT. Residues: CASSTGSNQPQHF.